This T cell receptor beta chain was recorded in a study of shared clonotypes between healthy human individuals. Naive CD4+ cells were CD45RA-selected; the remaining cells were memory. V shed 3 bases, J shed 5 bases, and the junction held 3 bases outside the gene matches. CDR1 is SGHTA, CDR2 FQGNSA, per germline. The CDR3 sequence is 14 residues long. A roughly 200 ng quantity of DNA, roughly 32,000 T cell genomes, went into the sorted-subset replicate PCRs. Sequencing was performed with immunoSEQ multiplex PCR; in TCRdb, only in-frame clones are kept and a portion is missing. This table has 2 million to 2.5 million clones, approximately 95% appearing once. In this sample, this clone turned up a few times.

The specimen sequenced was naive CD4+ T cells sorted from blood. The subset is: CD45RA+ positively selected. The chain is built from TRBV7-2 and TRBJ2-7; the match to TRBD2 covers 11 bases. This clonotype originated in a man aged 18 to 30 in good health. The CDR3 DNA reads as TGTGCCAGCAGCTTCGTAGCGGGAGGGCACGAGCAGTACTTC. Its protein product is CASSFVAGGHEQYF.